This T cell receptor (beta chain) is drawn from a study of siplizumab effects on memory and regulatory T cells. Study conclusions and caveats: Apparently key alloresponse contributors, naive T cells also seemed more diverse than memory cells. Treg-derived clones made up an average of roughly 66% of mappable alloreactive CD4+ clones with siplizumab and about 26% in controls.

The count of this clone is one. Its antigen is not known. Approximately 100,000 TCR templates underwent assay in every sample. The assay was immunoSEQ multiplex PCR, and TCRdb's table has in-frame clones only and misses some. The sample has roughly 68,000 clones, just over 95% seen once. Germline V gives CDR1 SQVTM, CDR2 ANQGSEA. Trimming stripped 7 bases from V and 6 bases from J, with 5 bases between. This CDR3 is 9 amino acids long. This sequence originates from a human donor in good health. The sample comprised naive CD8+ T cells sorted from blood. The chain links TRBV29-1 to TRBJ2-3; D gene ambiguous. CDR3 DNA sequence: TGCAGCGCAGAGGATACGCAGTATTTT. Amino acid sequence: CSAEDTQYF.